This T cell receptor (beta chain) was sequenced during a study of blood T cell repertoires in COVID-19. Adults between roughly 18 and 95 years of age took part from 20 to 25 US areas. Cohort allocation depended upon clinical history that participants reported. CDR1 SGHAT and CDR2 FQNNGV come from the germline V gene. V gave up 1 base and J gave up 7 bases, with 14 bases separating them. CDR3 length: 15 amino acids. Authors' data handling: For nucleated cells, counts were estimated from reference gene primer amplification. Method: immunoSEQ multiplex PCR; TCRdb's copy keeps in-frame clones and lacks some. Clone size and the V and J calls come from that table; the DNA yielded D and trimming. The sample gives over 300,000 clones, over 75% of which show up once; roughly 8.9% is in the top ten.

The source of this sequence is a woman aged 40-49 years who had recovered from COVID-19. V gene TRBV11-2 combines with J gene TRBJ2-1, with D perhaps TRBD1 (5 bases). The sample was PBMCs or T cells enriched from blood (not recorded which). CDR3 nucleotides: TGTGCCAGCAGCTTAGGTCAGGGCAAGGTGAATGAGCAGTTCTTC. This codes for CASSLGQGKVNEQFF.